Shown below are 32 T cell receptor beta chains from a single sample sequenced in a study of shared clonotypes between healthy human individuals. TCRdb's table, derived via immunoSEQ multiplex PCR, lists solely in-frame clones and lacks some. The sample holds about 580,000 clones, roughly 98% seen once. Positive CCR7 selection of CD45RO-negative cells yielded the naive CD8 cells, and terminally differentiated effector memory CD45RA+ cells were excluded. Specimen: naive CD8+ T cells sorted from blood. The receptors shown here come from a man aged 25 to 40 in good health.

This clone has more than one count but fewer than ten. The V and J genes are TRBV9 and TRBJ1-2; D remains unclear. The CDR3 has 14 amino acids. Germline-derived CDR1 and CDR2 are SGDLS and YYNGEE. Trimming took off 0 bases at V and 4 bases at J, with 10 bases between the two ends. CDR3 nucleotides: TGTGCCAGCAGCGTAGCGGTGGCAGGCTATGGCTACACCTTC. Translation gives CASSVAVAGYGYTF.

The V call is TRBV11-1, the J call TRBJ2-5, with D possibly TRBD2 on 6 matching bases. Germline CDR1 is SGHAT and CDR2 is FQDESV (reference sequence). There are 15 residues in the CDR3. V lost 5 bases, J lost 7 bases, and 20 bases lay in between. In DNA form, the CDR3 reads TGTGCCAGCAGCGGAGGGACGGATGCACGGGGGACCCAGTACTTC. Protein: CASSGGTDARGTQYF.

The chain has TRBV7-8 and TRBJ2-1, with 11 bases matching TRBD2. The CDR3 sequence is 17 residues long. The germline CDR1 and CDR2 sequences are SGHVS and FQNEAQ. J gave up 7 bases and V 2 bases, and 10 bases lay outside the gene matches. CDR3: CASSLRALAGGPNEQFF. CDR3 coding DNA: TGTGCCAGCAGCTTAAGGGCCTTAGCGGGAGGGCCGAATGAGCAGTTCTTC.

The chain carries TRBV27 and TRBJ2-7; D is undetermined. Germline-derived CDR1 and CDR2 are MNHEY and SMNVEV (reference sequence). The CDR3 spans 9 residues. Trimming took off 11 bases at V and 3 bases at J, with 5 bases between the two ends. This CDR3 is CAAGYEQYF. CDR3 nucleotides: TGTGCCGCTGGCTACGAGCAGTACTTC.

The genes are TRBV27 and TRBJ2-7, with a possible D match to TRBD1 (5 bases). Germline V gene data show CDR1 as MNHEY and CDR2 as SMNVEV (reference sequence). The CDR3 loop spans 13 amino acids. V dropped 6 bases and J dropped 0 bases, with 9 bases sitting between them. The CDR3 region is CASRPTASYEQYF. The CDR3 DNA is TGTGCCAGCAGGCCGACAGCCTCCTACGAGCAGTACTTC.

V and J are TRBV7-9 and TRBJ2-1; 13 bases match TRBD2. There are 17 residues in the CDR3. Trimming cost V 5 bases and J 3 bases; bases outside gene matches: 7. The germline V gene has CDR1 SEHNR and CDR2 FQNEAQ (reference sequence). The CDR3 sequence is CASSLGLAGEVYNEQFF. CDR3 nucleotide sequence: TGTGCCAGCAGCCTTGGACTAGCGGGAGAGGTCTACAATGAGCAGTTCTTC.

The J gene is TRBJ2-1, the V gene TRBV28; no definite D call. This CDR3 spans 13 amino acids. Germline V gene lookup returns CDR1 MDHEN and CDR2 SYDVKM. V lost 8 bases and J 10 bases, leaving 18 bases between the germline ends. CDR3 amino acids: CASGVDHSEEQFF. CDR3 DNA sequence: TGTGCCAGCGGGGTAGACCACTCTGAGGAGCAGTTCTTC.

CDR3 region: CSVFGNATNEKLFF. CDR3 nucleotide sequence: TGCAGCGTTTTCGGGAATGCAACTAATGAAAAACTGTTTTTT. The genes are TRBV29-1 and TRBJ1-4; D uncertain. With 5 bases removed from V and 0 bases from J, the gap between germline ends came to 10 bases. Germline CDR1 reads SQVTM; CDR2 reads ANQGSEA. This CDR3 comprises 14 residues.

The chain joins TRBV29-1 to TRBJ2-4, with 9 bases aligning to TRBD2. The CDR3 loop spans 14 amino acids. Per germline, CDR1 SQVTM and CDR2 ANQGSEA. With V trimmed by 6 bases and J by 0 bases, 3 bases remained unmatched. The CDR3 protein is CSVLAGEAKNIQYF. The DNA of the CDR3 is TGCAGCGTCTTAGCGGGAGAAGCCAAAAACATTCAGTACTTC.

V and J are TRBV7-8 and TRBJ2-6, with TRBD1 matching over 7 bases. The ends lost 5 bases at V and 0 bases at J; junction bases unmatched: 10. Germline values: CDR1 SGHVS, CDR2 FQNEAQ. The CDR3 extends over 18 amino acids. This CDR3 is CASSAPGQKDSGANVLTF. The CDR3 DNA reads TGTGCCAGCAGCGCCCCGGGACAGAAAGACTCTGGGGCCAACGTCCTGACTTTC.

Details on this clone: This specimen includes other DNA sequences encoding the same CDR3. The chain couples TRBV10-1 to TRBJ2-3; 7 bases are a match to TRBD1. The germline CDR1 and CDR2 sequences are WNHNN and SYGVQD (reference sequence). The CDR3 is 14 residues long. V shed 4 bases and J 0 bases; nucleotides not matched to a gene: 1. The CDR3, as DNA: TGCGCCAGCAGTGGGGACAGTAGCACAGATACGCAGTATTTT. Protein: CASSGDSSTDTQYF.

CDR3 nucleotide sequence: TGTGCCAGCAGTATAAATCAGGGAAGCAAAGAGACCCAGTACTTC. It translates to CASSINQGSKETQYF. The rearrangement joins TRBV6-5 to TRBJ2-5; D is perhaps TRBD1 (5 bases). CDR3 length: 15 residues. Trimming stripped 5 bases from V and 3 bases from J, with 16 bases between. CDR1 is MNHEY and CDR2 is SVGAGI in the germline V gene.

CDR3 amino acids: CASSQYTGELFF. The DNA for the CDR3 is TGTGCCAGCAGCCAATACACCGGGGAGCTGTTTTTT. The V and J genes are TRBV7-6 and TRBJ2-2; D ambiguous. V lost 5 bases, J lost 3 bases, and 4 bases lay in between. Germline V gene lookup returns CDR1 SGHVS and CDR2 FNYEAQ. The CDR3 covers 12 residues.

This clone was picked up a small number of times. This chain joins TRBV13 and TRBJ2-1; maybe TRBD1 (6 bases). The CDR3 has 14 amino acids. The V gene lost 3 bases and the J gene lost 7 bases, with 13 bases spanning the gap. The germline V gene has CDR1 PRHDT and CDR2 FYEKMQ (reference sequence). CDR3 protein: CASSLGAGVNEQFF. CDR3 DNA sequence: TGTGCCAGCAGCTTGGGGGCCGGGGTAAATGAGCAGTTCTTC.

V gene TRBV19 combines with J gene TRBJ2-7; TRBD1 might be the D (6 bases). V was trimmed by 5 bases and J by 2 bases, leaving 10 bases between them. The V gene's germline CDR1 is LNHDA and CDR2 SQIVND (reference sequence). This CDR3 is 13 amino acids long. CDR3 region: CASSFGQTYEQYF. In nucleotides, the CDR3 is TGTGCCAGTAGTTTTGGACAGACCTACGAGCAGTACTTC.

This sequence joins TRBV7-9 and TRBJ1-2, with a possible D match to TRBD1 (5 bases). This CDR3 has 11 residues. Germline V lookup: CDR1 SEHNR, CDR2 FQNEAQ (reference sequence). With 4 bases removed from V and 8 bases from J, the gap between germline ends came to 8 bases. CDR3 protein: CASSSWGGYTF. CDR3 coding DNA: TGTGCCAGCAGCTCCTGGGGGGGCTACACCTTC.

CDR3 sequence: CASSKGGTGGYSNQPQHF. The CDR3 region has the DNA TGTGCCAGCAGCAAGGGCGGGACAGGGGGGTATAGCAATCAGCCCCAGCATTTT. V gene TRBV21-1 combines with J gene TRBJ1-5; the table's D call TRBD1 went unverified against the DNA. TRBV21-1 represents a pseudogene. This CDR3 is built from 18 residues.

The gene calls are TRBV7-9 and TRBJ1-2, with a possible D match to TRBD1 (6 bases). In germline, CDR1 is SEHNR, CDR2 FQNEAQ (reference sequence). V lost 5 bases and J 0 bases, leaving 13 bases between the germline ends. The CDR3 contains 15 residues. The CDR3 DNA reads as TGTGCCAGCAGCCCTCAGGACAGAGCTAACTATGGCTACACCTTC. Protein: CASSPQDRANYGYTF.

The chain has TRBV7-9 and TRBJ2-3; 7 positions agree with TRBD2. CDR1 is SEHNR and CDR2 is FQNEAQ in the germline V gene (reference sequence). This CDR3 has 16 amino acids. Trimming cost V 2 bases and J 2 bases; bases outside gene matches: 7. For the CDR3, the DNA is TGTGCCAGCAGCTTATGGGCTAGCGGCCTCACAGATACGCAGTATTTT. The encoded protein is CASSLWASGLTDTQYF.

The chain is built from TRBV27 and TRBJ2-7, with D possibly being TRBD1 (5 bases). V was shortened by 4 bases and J by 5 bases, with 15 bases between the two germline ends. CDR1 and CDR2 from the germline V gene are MNHEY and SMNVEV (reference sequence). CDR3 length: 14 residues. The CDR3 sequence: CASSWGKQRHEQYF. The DNA of the CDR3 is TGTGCCAGCAGTTGGGGCAAACAAAGGCACGAGCAGTACTTC.

DNA for the CDR3: TGCGCCAGCAGCCAAGAAACCCTAGCGAGGACTAGCACAGATACGCAGTATTTT. As protein: CASSQETLARTSTDTQYF. This chain connects TRBV4-1 to TRBJ2-3; tentative D call: TRBD2 (6 bases). CDR1 and CDR2 (germline): MGHRA, YSYEKL. The CDR3 consists of 18 residues. Trimming removed 0 bases at V and 0 bases at J, with 16 bases between.

This chain uses TRBV28 with TRBJ2-1; tentative D call: TRBD1 (5 bases). CDR1 and CDR2 from the germline V gene are MDHEN and SYDVKM. Deletions cut 1 base from V and 8 bases from J, with 15 bases between. The CDR3 is made up of 15 amino acids. The CDR3 nucleotides are TGTGCCAGCAGTTTATACCAAATAGGGGTCGATGAGCAGTTCTTC. Translating gives CASSLYQIGVDEQFF.

J is TRBJ2-4 and V is TRBV7-9; no reliable D call. The length of the CDR3 is 12 residues. The V end was cut by 1 base, the J end by 9 bases, with 7 bases between. The V gene's germline CDR1 is SEHNR and CDR2 FQNEAQ (reference sequence). The CDR3 loop is CASSLDLGIQYF. For the CDR3, the DNA is TGTGCCAGCAGCTTAGACTTGGGCATTCAGTACTTC.

This chain links TRBV6-4 with TRBJ1-5; D gene unclear. The CDR3 covers 16 residues. The germline V gene has CDR1 MRHNA and CDR2 SNTAGT. V lost 0 bases, J lost 9 bases, and 18 bases lay in between. The CDR3 DNA is TGTGCCAGCAGTGACTCCGTAGGATACCCTCAAGGGCCCCAGCATTTT. Translated, it gives CASSDSVGYPQGPQHF.

This sequence joins TRBV29-1 and TRBJ2-3, with 10 positions matching TRBD2. The V gene end was trimmed by 7 bases and the J gene end by 3 bases; junction bases not matched to a gene: 4. This CDR3 is built from 13 residues. Germline V CDR1 and CDR2: SQVTM, ANQGSEA. The CDR3 DNA reads as TGCAGCGCTGAGCGGGAGGGTACAGATACGCAGTATTTT. It is translated as CSAEREGTDTQYF.

On this clone itself: This sample also contains other DNA sequences that code for the same CDR3. The CDR3, as DNA: TGTGCCAGCAGTTTGTCCCCTTCGGGCAATGAGCAGTTCTTC. This encodes CASSLSPSGNEQFF. This rearrangement joins TRBV27 to TRBJ2-1; unclear D gene. In germline, CDR1 is MNHEY, CDR2 SMNVEV (reference sequence). V lost 3 bases and J lost 6, with 12 bases in between. This CDR3 has 14 amino acids.

The rearrangement joins TRBV7-9 to TRBJ2-5, with D tentatively TRBD2 (6 bases). Germline V gene data show CDR1 as SEHNR and CDR2 as FQNEAQ (reference sequence). Trimming took 8 bases from V and 3 from J, leaving 16 bases between them. CDR3 length equals 14 residues. The CDR3 here is CASGGSGGKETQYF. The CDR3 nucleotides read TGTGCCAGCGGGGGGAGCGGAGGGAAAGAGACCCAGTACTTC. The full variable domain, completed using reference TRBV7-9 and TRBJ2-5, is DTGVSQNPRHKITKRGQNVTFRCDPISEHNRLYWYRQTLGQGPEFLTYFQNEAQLEKSRLLSDRFSAERPKGSFSTLEIQRTEQGDSAMYLCASGGSGGKETQYFGPGTRLLVL.

This sequence joins TRBV4-1 and TRBJ1-2; a possible D gene is TRBD1 (5 bases). CDR3 length: 16 residues. The germline gives CDR1 MGHRA, CDR2 YSYEKL. V dropped 4 bases and J dropped 5 bases, with 20 bases sitting between them. The CDR3 region has the DNA TGCGCCAGCAGCCCCCCACGGGGCAGGGACCTTTATGGCTACACCTTC. The encoded protein is CASSPPRGRDLYGYTF.

This chain connects TRBV25-1 to TRBJ2-1; 10 bases map to TRBD2. The V gene's germline CDR1 is MGHDK and CDR2 SYGVNS. CDR3 size: 12 residues. V trimming: 5 bases; J trimming: 10 bases; junction bases outside the gene matches: 2. CDR3 amino acids: CASSLAGVEQFF. The CDR3 DNA reads as TGTGCCAGCAGTCTAGCGGGAGTGGAGCAGTTCTTC.

This chain joins TRBV2 and TRBJ2-5, with TRBD2 matching over 14 bases. Germline values: CDR1 SNHLY, CDR2 FYNNEI. The V segment lost 6 bases and the J segment 6 bases; nucleotides outside the gene matches: 6. CDR3 length equals 15 residues. Here the CDR3 DNA reads TGTGCCAGCAGCGTCGGGACTAGCGGGAGTCAGACCCAGTACTTC. Residues: CASSVGTSGSQTQYF.

The chain links TRBV27 to TRBJ2-7, with D possibly being TRBD2 (6 bases). The CDR3 has 15 amino acids. CDR1 and CDR2 (germline): MNHEY, SMNVEV (reference sequence). V was trimmed by 2 bases and J by 3 bases, leaving 14 bases between them. The CDR3 region is CASSLGSGRLYEQYF. In nucleotides, the CDR3 is TGTGCCAGCAGTTTAGGTTCAGGGAGGCTCTACGAGCAGTACTTC.

The rearrangement uses TRBV6-6 and TRBJ2-3, with 7 bases fitting TRBD1. The CDR3 totals 16 residues. Trimming removed 7 bases from V and 2 bases from J; junction bases left unmatched: 12. The germline gives CDR1 MNHNY, CDR2 SVGAGI (reference sequence). CDR3 amino acids: CASNRPGTEDTDTQYF. Written as DNA, the CDR3 is TGTGCCAGCAATCGACCCGGGACAGAAGACACAGATACGCAGTATTTT.